These 19 T cell receptor beta chains came from one sample sequenced in a study of response to subunit inactivated influenza vaccine. One entry per CDR3 protein results from TCRdb running MiXCR on the RT-PCR reads. The sample shows over 800,000 distinct CDR3 sequences, approximately 22% of them seen only once. Source: PBMCs from blood, taken about 5 days after vaccination. The receptors derive from a man aged 45 to 65 who received an inactivated influenza vaccine.

V is TRBV6-1 and J is TRBJ2-5, with TRBD2 matching over 9 bases. J gave up 5 bases and V 8 bases, and 6 bases lay outside the gene matches. CDR3 length: 13 amino acids. The V gene's germline CDR1 is MNHNS and CDR2 SASEGT. CDR3 protein: CASLLSGRETQYF. For the CDR3, the DNA is TGTGCCAGCCTGTTGAGCGGGAGGGAGACCCAGTACTTC.

V gene TRBV7-9 combines with J gene TRBJ2-7; no clear D. The CDR3 runs to 12 residues. The V gene's germline CDR1 is SEHNR and CDR2 FQNEAQ (reference sequence). Trimming removed 4 bases at V and 4 bases at J, with 8 bases between. CDR3 DNA sequence: TGTGCCAGCAGCTCGGCCCAATACGAGCAGTACTTC. It codes for CASSSAQYEQYF.

This clonotype was observed many times. V usage is TRBV12-3 or TRBV12-4 and J usage is TRBJ1-1; no firm D call. Deletions cut 3 bases from V and 1 base from J, with 6 bases between. The CDR3 is made up of 13 amino acids. This chain's CDR3 is CASSFGGNTEAFF. As DNA, the CDR3 is TGTGCCAGCAGTTTCGGCGGGAACACTGAAGCTTTCTTT.

The chain employs TRBV2 and TRBJ2-1; perhaps TRBD2 as D (5 bases). Germline V gene sequence: CDR1 SNHLY, CDR2 FYNNEI. Deletions cut 3 bases from V and 16 bases from J, with 16 bases between. This CDR3 is built from 12 residues. CDR3 protein: CASSEDIALIFF. The CDR3 nucleotides read TGTGCCAGCAGTGAGGATATAGCGTTGATTTTCTTC.

The V gene is TRBV7-2, the J gene TRBJ2-7; either TRBD1 or TRBD2 may supply D (5 bases each). Germline V gene data show CDR1 as SGHTA and CDR2 as FQGNSA. The CDR3 runs to 13 residues. V shed 5 bases and J shed 6 bases, with 14 bases lying between them. The CDR3 region is CASSEGPLLEQYF. The CDR3 region has the DNA TGTGCCAGCAGCGAGGGGCCCCTCCTCGAGCAGTACTTC.

A few counts support this clonotype. The chain recombines TRBV19 with TRBJ2-1, with 7 bases fitting TRBD2. Germline-derived CDR1 and CDR2 are LNHDA and SQIVND (reference sequence). The ends lost 0 bases at V and 3 bases at J; junction bases unmatched: 8. This CDR3 region has 17 residues. The CDR3 DNA reads TGTGCCAGTAGTATAGATCTTGCCAGCGGGAACTACAATGAGCAGTTCTTC. It translates to CASSIDLASGNYNEQFF.

V and J are TRBV20-1 and TRBJ1-1; D is possibly TRBD1 (6 bases). CDR1 and CDR2 (germline): DFQATT, SNEGSKA (reference sequence). The CDR3 consists of 15 residues. V lost 2 bases and J 1 base, leaving 14 bases between the germline ends. The CDR3: CSARSTGSPNTEAFF. The CDR3 region has the DNA TGCAGTGCTAGATCTACAGGGTCCCCGAACACTGAAGCTTTCTTT.

This clonotype was picked up a small number of times. The rearrangement joins TRBV5-1 to TRBJ2-1, with 7 bases aligning to TRBD2. The CDR3 is 16 residues long. CDR1 and CDR2 from the germline V gene are SGHRS and YFSETQ. V dropped 6 bases and J dropped 2; count of bases not matched to a gene: 11. The CDR3, as DNA: TGCGCCAGCACCCAGGGAGCGGGGTACGCCTACAATGAGCAGTTCTTC. Amino acid sequence: CASTQGAGYAYNEQFF.

The chain joins TRBV10-3 to TRBJ2-5; TRBD2 matches 7 bases. This CDR3 comprises 14 residues. The germline V gene encodes CDR1 ENHRY and CDR2 SYGVKD. J was trimmed by 3 bases and V by 6 bases; bases with no gene match: 7. CDR3 loop: CAIRGVLAEETQYF. CDR3 in DNA: TGTGCCATCAGAGGGGTCCTAGCGGAAGAGACCCAGTACTTC.

The V gene is TRBV5-6, the J gene TRBJ2-3; no definite D call. Trimming cost V 1 base and J 2 bases, with 14 bases left between them. The CDR3 is 16 amino acids. CDR1 and CDR2 (germline): SGHDT, YYEEEE. The CDR3 coding sequence is TGTGCCAGCAGCTTGAACTTAGCCACATACACAGATACGCAGTATTTT. This translates into CASSLNLATYTDTQYF.

V usage is TRBV20-1 and J usage is TRBJ2-1; TRBD1 is a possible D gene (5 bases). The CDR3 extends over 12 amino acids. In germline, CDR1 is DFQATT, CDR2 SNEGSKA (reference sequence). Trimming pared 8 bases from V and 4 bases from J, leaving 12 bases between. In DNA form, the CDR3 reads TGCAGTCAGGGCGTAGGATACAATGAGCAGTTCTTC. It translates to CSQGVGYNEQFF.

This clonotype has ten or more counts. The gene calls are TRBV18 and TRBJ2-7; 15 bases line up with TRBD2. CDR3 length equals 17 residues. CDR1 and CDR2 (germline): KGHSH, LQKENI. J gave up 3 bases and V 2 bases, and 5 bases lay outside the gene matches. The CDR3 sequence: CASSPGLAGGRFYEQYF. The CDR3 DNA reads as TGTGCCAGCTCACCAGGACTAGCGGGAGGGCGTTTCTACGAGCAGTACTTC.

The chain carries TRBV20-1 and TRBJ2-3; D call uncertain. Trimming removed 1 base at V and 4 bases at J, with 6 bases between. The germline gives CDR1 DFQATT, CDR2 SNEGSKA (reference sequence). This CDR3 has 12 residues. CDR3 coding DNA: TGCAGTGCTAGAGTTAGTCCAGATACGCAGTATTTT. This encodes CSARVSPDTQYF.

There are a few counts of this clonotype. V is TRBV12-3 or TRBV12-4 and J is TRBJ1-5, with TRBD1 matching 8 bases. The CDR3 has 15 amino acids. The ends lost 6 bases at V and 1 base at J; junction bases unmatched: 5. The CDR3 bases are TGTGCCAGCAGAGAACAGGGGGAGAGCAATCAGCCCCAGCATTTT. Its protein product is CASREQGESNQPQHF.

The chain employs TRBV24-1 and TRBJ2-7; TRBD1 agrees at 9 bases. CDR1 is KGHDR, CDR2 SFDVKD, per germline. This CDR3 has 16 amino acids. V lost 4 bases and J lost 4; bases outside the gene matches: 10. CDR3 sequence (DNA): TGTGCCACCAGTGACTGGAACGGGACAGGGAATTACGAGCAGTACTTC. It encodes CATSDWNGTGNYEQYF.

The V call is TRBV20-1, the J call TRBJ2-2; D might be TRBD1 or TRBD2, each matching 5 bases. Germline V lookup: CDR1 DFQATT, CDR2 SNEGSKA (reference sequence). This CDR3 region has 15 residues. Trimming cost V 2 bases and J 0 bases, with 10 bases left between them. The CDR3 here is CSARRPGPNTGELFF. DNA for the CDR3: TGCAGTGCTAGACGACCGGGACCGAACACCGGGGAGCTGTTTTTT.

The chain uses TRBV10-3 and TRBJ2-7; possibly TRBD2 for D (5 bases). The CDR3 length is 12 residues. V was clipped by 7 bases and J by 6 bases, with 13 bases between them. From germline, CDR1 is ENHRY and CDR2 SYGVKD. The CDR3 DNA follows: TGTGCCATCACGGACGTGGGAGTCGAGCAGTACTTC. Translated, it gives CAITDVGVEQYF.

This clonotype has more than one count but fewer than ten. The CDR3 coding sequence is TGTGCCAGTGAGGGGGGGACCGGGGAGCTGTTTTTT. Encoded protein: CASEGGTGELFF. The rearrangement joins TRBV28 to TRBJ2-2, with a tentative D call TRBD2 (7 bases). Germline assignment: CDR1 MDHEN and CDR2 SYDVKM. The CDR3 contains 12 residues. V was cut by 9 bases and J by 5 bases, with 10 bases left in between. Full variable domain (outside the CDR3, taken from reference TRBV28 and TRBJ2-2): DVKVTQSSRYLVKRTGEKVFLECVQDMDHENMFWYRQDPGLGLRLIYFSYDVKMKEKGDIPEGYSVSREKKERFSLILESASTNQTSMYLCASEGGTGELFFGEGSRLTVL.

The rearrangement links TRBV7-9 to TRBJ2-5; unclear D gene. The length of the CDR3 is 15 residues. Germline CDR1 and CDR2: SEHNR and FQNEAQ (reference sequence). Trimming removed 3 bases from V and 4 bases from J, with 15 bases in between. In nucleotides, the CDR3 is TGTGCCAGCAGCTTGACATTACGTGGCCCAGAGACCCAGTACTTC. Translation gives CASSLTLRGPETQYF.